This record covers a single T cell receptor beta chain. Which antigen it targets is not known. There are no base qualities to consult, and no much larger clone falls within one base. This record comes from a study of a mutant IDH1 vaccine in newly diagnosed glioma (dated by TCRdb to the early 2020s). General notes on the study: In the chemotherapy-containing groups, vaccination started alongside temozolomide cycles, whereas in patients who had radiotherapy alone it started 4-6 weeks after radiotherapy. Of the 25 to 35 treated patients, approximately 62% were male and 37.5% were female, and a mean age of around 40 years was recorded. Before enrollment, patients had received standard therapy of radiotherapy alone, temozolomide alone, or radiochemotherapy with temozolomide; most received the combination. Visit V12 was the week-35 safety follow-up and visit V13 was the week-47 end of study. Six visits were used for peripheral blood collection: V03 (baseline), V05, V07, V10, V12 and V13. For exploratory analyses, longitudinal TCRB deep sequencing was carried out in about two dozen treated patients wherever samples were available.

Broader findings and caveats from the paper: Immune responses induced by the vaccine were seen in approximately 93% of patients across multiple MHC alleles. The authors stated that sample limitations prevented analyses of patient blood samples from being reproduced. No apparent relationship was observed between pseudoprogression and alterations in the top peripheral T cell clonotypes detected by TCRB sequencing. PBMC samples for TCRB deep sequencing were selected based on availability.

Libraries were made using the immunoSEQ multiplex PCR assay. Rearranged TCR beta chain sequences were amplified using the hsTCRB Kit according to the manufacturer's protocol. Sequencing of TCRB libraries was carried out on an Illumina MiSeq. From the authors' description of their analysis: Demultiplexing, trimming and gene mapping were performed with the kit vendor's proprietary platform. Not all clones reach the TCRdb copy of this immuneACCESS table, which keeps in-frame sequences only. Checked studies attribute under half of the gap to unresolved V genes and leave the rest unexplained. From that table come the V and J calls and clone size; the DNA was used to work out D and trimming. The sample table records 60,000 to 65,000 clones; around 84% of these occur just once. The biggest ten clones account for over 3.5% of the sample. The time point label, read with the paper, signifies: week 35, safety follow-up. Every vaccine dose consisted of 300 ug of a 20-mer mutant IDH1 peptide in Montanide, administered subcutaneously together with topical imiquimod. Patients were given eight vaccinations, in weeks 1, 3, 5, 7, 11, 15, 19 and 23, which matched visits V03 through V10. All donors had newly diagnosed IDH1-mutant astrocytomas of WHO grade 3 or 4 that showed loss of nuclear ATRX. The samples were drawn from NOA16, a multicentre, single-arm, open-label phase I trial in Germany that tested a mutant IDH1 peptide vaccine in humans for the first time. The DNeasy Blood and Tissue Kit was used to extract genomic DNA from EDTA blood for TCRB sequencing.

Sequencing was performed on PBMCs, taken from a glioma patient whose treatment included an IDH1 peptide vaccine. This TCR was recovered from a man aged 25 to 40 with glioma.

This receptor carries the CDR3 CASSLGDSRQYF. The DNA is as follows: TGCGCCAGCAGCTTGGGGGACAGTCGGCAGTACTTC. The receptor chain draws on TRBV5-1 and TRBJ2-7; TRBD1 fits 7 bases in the junction. Per the germline V gene, SGHRS is the CDR1 and YFSETQ is the CDR2. Spanning cysteine to phenylalanine, the CDR3 consists of 12 amino acids. The DNA shown is the 36-base CDR3, in frame from base 1. V trim: 0 bases; J trim: 9 bases; unmatched bases: 3.